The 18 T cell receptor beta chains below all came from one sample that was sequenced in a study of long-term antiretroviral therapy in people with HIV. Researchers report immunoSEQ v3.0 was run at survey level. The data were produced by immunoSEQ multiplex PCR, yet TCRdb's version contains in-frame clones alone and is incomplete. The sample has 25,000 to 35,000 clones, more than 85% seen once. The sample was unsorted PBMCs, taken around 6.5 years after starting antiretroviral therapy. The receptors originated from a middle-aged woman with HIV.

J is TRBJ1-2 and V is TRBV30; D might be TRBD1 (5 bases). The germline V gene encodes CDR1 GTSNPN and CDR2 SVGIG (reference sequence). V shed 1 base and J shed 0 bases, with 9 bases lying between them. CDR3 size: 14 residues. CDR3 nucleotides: TGTGCCTGGAGTGATGGGACCTCTAACTATGGCTACACCTTC. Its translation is CAWSDGTSNYGYTF.

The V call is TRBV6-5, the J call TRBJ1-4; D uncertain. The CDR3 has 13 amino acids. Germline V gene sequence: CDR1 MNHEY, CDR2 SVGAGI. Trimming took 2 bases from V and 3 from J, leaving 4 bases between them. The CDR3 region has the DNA TGTGCCAGCAGTTACGTCGCTAATGAAAAACTGTTTTTT. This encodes CASSYVANEKLFF.

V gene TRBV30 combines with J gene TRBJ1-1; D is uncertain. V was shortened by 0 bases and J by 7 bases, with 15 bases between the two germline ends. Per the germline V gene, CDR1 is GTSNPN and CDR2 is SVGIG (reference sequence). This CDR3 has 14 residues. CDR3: CAWSVYGRSGEAFF. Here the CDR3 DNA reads TGTGCCTGGAGTGTATATGGTCGGTCCGGTGAAGCTTTCTTT. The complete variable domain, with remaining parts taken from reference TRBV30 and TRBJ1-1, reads SQTIHQWPATLVQPVGSPLSLECTVEGTSNPNLYWYRQAAGRGLQLLFYSVGIGQISSEVPQNLSASRPQDRQFILSSKKLLLSDSGFYLCAWSVYGRSGEAFFGQGTRLTVV.

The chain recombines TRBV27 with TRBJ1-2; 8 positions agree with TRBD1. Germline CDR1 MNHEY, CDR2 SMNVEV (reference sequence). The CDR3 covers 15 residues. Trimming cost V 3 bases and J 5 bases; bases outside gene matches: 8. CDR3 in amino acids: CASSFSGQGPYGYTF. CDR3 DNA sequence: TGTGCCAGCAGTTTTTCCGGACAGGGACCGTATGGCTACACCTTC.

This chain's CDR3 is CATVGGNTEAFF. The CDR3 DNA follows: TGTGCCACCGTTGGTGGTAACACTGAAGCTTTCTTT. V gene TRBV6-6 combines with J gene TRBJ1-1; D remains ambiguous. Germline V gene data show CDR1 as MNHNY and CDR2 as SVGAGI (reference sequence). This CDR3 is 12 amino acids long. V lost 10 bases and J 2 bases, leaving 11 bases between the germline ends.

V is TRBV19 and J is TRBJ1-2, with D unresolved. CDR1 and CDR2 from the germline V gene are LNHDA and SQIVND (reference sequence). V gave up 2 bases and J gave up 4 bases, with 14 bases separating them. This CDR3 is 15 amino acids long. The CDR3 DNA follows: TGTGCCAGTAGTATAAGCGGAGGGAAAGGCTATGGCTACACCTTC. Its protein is CASSISGGKGYGYTF.

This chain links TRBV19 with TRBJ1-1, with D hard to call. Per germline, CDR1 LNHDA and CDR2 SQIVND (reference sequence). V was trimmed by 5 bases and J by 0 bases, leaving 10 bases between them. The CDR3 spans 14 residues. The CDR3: CASSEARMNTEAFF. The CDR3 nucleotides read TGTGCCAGTAGTGAGGCGCGGATGAACACTGAAGCTTTCTTT. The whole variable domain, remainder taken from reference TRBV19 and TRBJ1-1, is DGGITQSPKYLFRKEGQNVTLSCEQNLNHDAMYWYRQDPGQGLRLIYYSQIVNDFQKGDIAEGYSVSREKKESFPLTVTSAQKNPTAFYLCASSEARMNTEAFFGQGTRLTVV.

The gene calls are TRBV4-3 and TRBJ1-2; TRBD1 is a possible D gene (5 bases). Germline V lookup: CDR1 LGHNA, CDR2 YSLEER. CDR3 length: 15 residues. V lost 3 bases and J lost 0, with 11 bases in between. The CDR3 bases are TGCGCCAGCAGCCACCCAGGGTCAGCTAACTATGGCTACACCTTC. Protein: CASSHPGSANYGYTF.

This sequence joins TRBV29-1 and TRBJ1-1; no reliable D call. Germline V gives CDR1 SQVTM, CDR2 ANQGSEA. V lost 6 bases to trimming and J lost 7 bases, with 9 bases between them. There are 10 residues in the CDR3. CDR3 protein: CSVWNGEAFF. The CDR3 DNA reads TGCAGCGTCTGGAACGGTGAAGCTTTCTTT.

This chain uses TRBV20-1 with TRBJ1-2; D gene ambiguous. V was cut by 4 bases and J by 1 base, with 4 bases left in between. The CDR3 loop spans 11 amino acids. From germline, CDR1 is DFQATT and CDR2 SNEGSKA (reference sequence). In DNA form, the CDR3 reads TGCAGTGCTACAGATAACTATGGCTACACCTTC. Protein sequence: CSATDNYGYTF.

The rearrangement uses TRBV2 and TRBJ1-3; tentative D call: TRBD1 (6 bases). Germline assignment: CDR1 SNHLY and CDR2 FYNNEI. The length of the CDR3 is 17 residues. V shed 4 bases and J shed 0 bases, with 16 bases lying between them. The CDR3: CASSARGAHHSGNTIYF. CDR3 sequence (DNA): TGTGCCAGCAGTGCCCGGGGGGCCCACCACTCTGGAAACACCATATATTTT.

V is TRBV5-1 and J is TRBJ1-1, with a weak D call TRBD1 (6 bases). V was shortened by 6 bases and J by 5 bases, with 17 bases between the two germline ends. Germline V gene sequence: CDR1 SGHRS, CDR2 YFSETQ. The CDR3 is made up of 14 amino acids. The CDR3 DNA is TGCGCCAGCACCCACGGGGGGGCAGGGACTGAAGCTTTCTTT. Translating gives CASTHGGAGTEAFF.

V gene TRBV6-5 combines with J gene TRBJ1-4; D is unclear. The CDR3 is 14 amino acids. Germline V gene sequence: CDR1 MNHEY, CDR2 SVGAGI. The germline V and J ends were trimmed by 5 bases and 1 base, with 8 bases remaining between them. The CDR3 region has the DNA TGTGCCAGCAGTCCCCGTAGAACTAATGAAAAACTGTTTTTT. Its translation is CASSPRRTNEKLFF.

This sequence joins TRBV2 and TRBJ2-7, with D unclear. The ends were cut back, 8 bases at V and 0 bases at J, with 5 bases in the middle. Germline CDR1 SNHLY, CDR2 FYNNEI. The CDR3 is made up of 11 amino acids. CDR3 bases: TGTGCCAGCGGCAGCTCCTACGAGCAGTACTTC. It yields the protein CASGSSYEQYF.

The CDR3 reads CASSVRGLKDTQYF. CDR3 sequence (DNA): TGTGCCAGCAGTGTTAGGGGTTTAAAGGATACGCAGTATTTT. V gene TRBV25-1 combines with J gene TRBJ2-3, with D maybe TRBD1 (5 bases). CDR3 length equals 14 residues. The V and J ends lost 4 bases and 6 bases respectively, with 14 bases between them. From germline, CDR1 is MGHDK and CDR2 SYGVNS.

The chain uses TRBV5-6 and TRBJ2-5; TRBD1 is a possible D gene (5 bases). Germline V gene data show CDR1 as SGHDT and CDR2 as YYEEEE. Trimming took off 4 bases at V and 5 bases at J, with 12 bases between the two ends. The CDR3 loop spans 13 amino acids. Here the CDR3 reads CASSQGGRETQYF. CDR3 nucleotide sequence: TGTGCCAGCAGCCAGGGCGGCAGGGAGACCCAGTACTTC.

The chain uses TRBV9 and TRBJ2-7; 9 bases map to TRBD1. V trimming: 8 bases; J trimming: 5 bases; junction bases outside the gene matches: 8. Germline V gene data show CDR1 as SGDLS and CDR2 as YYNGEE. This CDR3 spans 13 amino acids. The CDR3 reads CASKPGQGDEQYF. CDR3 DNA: TGTGCCAGTAAACCGGGACAGGGTGACGAGCAGTACTTC.

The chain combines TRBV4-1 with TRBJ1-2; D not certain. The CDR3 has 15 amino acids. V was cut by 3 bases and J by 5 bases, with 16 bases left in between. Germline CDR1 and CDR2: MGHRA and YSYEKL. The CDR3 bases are TGCGCCAGCAGCCACACCAGCTCAGAGGTGTATGGCTACACCTTC. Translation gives CASSHTSSEVYGYTF.